These T cell receptor beta chains were read from a single sample in a study of shared clonotypes between healthy human individuals. Data came from immunoSEQ multiplex PCR; TCRdb stores just in-frame clones and leaves some out. Found here are hundreds of thousands of clones, less than 75% of them singletons; the top ten hold more than 9%. Sequencing input: memory CD4+ T cells sorted from blood. The receptors here all came from a man in his thirties or forties in good health. Each CDR3 is given with its conserved first and last residue. D genes are given only for firm matches. Rows give clone size only sometimes, using once, few, many, or a class for an expanded clone.

D gene	clone size	V gene	CDR3 protein
.	few	TRBV5-6	CASSRRTGLFSEAFF
.	.	TRBV7-2	CASSLGGRAEETQYF
.	few	TRBV10-2	CASSEGGGYGYTF
.	once	TRBV4-1	CASSQDWGRENTIYF
TRBD2	.	TRBV2	CASSGTSGSFYNEQFF
.	.	TRBV5-4	CASSLGQITGELFF
.	.	TRBV2	CASSGSGNEQFF
.	.	TRBV6-1	CASSTPRDLYEQYF
TRBD1	.	TRBV27	CASSRGQAGNTIYF
TRBD1	.	TRBV6-6	CASRGQGWTEKLFF
TRBD2	.	TRBV28	CASSLGPLAAVYEQYF
.	.	TRBV29-1	CSVEVSQGNTYDGVYEQYF
TRBD2	.	TRBV19	CASSPGFAGTSGYNEQFF
TRBD1	.	TRBV18	CASSFDTGGTGELFF
TRBD2	.	TRBV10-2	CASSELAGVGEQYF
TRBD2	.	TRBV30	CAWSVRRLADEQYF
.	.	TRBV11-3	CASSPGGVSGYF
.	few	TRBV7-9	CASSLSRGSGANVLTF
.	once	TRBV7-7	CASSLAATSKHNEQFF
.	few	TRBV18	CASSPPRQTQYF
.	many	TRBV7-9	CASSLWGMGSYNEQFF
.	.	TRBV6-5	CASSLRAGPYNEQFF
.	.	TRBV19	CASSSGWVETQYF
TRBD1	.	TRBV5-6	CASSLGGRDTQYF
.	once	TRBV29-1	CSVEGSALWNGYTF
TRBD1	.	TRBV4-1	CASSSRDRGLGYTF
TRBD1	.	TRBV28	CASSPTGDIEYEQYF
TRBD2	.	TRBV5-1	CASSSWTSGNEQFF
.	few	TRBV2	CASSRRGTGDF
.	.	TRBV18	CASSPDRERGQFF
TRBD2	once	TRBV11-1	CASSSTILAAGGETQYF
.	.	TRBV6-6	CASRTSGPAYGYTF
.	.	TRBV7-3	CASSFLRTDTQYF
TRBD1	.	TRBV5-1	CASSLSGQGSSPLHF
.	.	TRBV5-8	CASSQNEQFF
.	.	TRBV21-1	CASSKDQGFNTGELFF
TRBD1	.	TRBV30	CAWRRGRGRGGANVLTF
.	few	TRBV4-1	CASSGLTSVHNEQFF
.	.	TRBV10-2	CASRAGVYEQYF
TRBD1	.	TRBV10-2	CASIPDRGRLSGNTIYF
.	once	TRBV15	CATSRVGSGANVLTF
.	once	TRBV7-9	CASSSQGRGLSNEQFF